This T cell receptor beta chain was found in a study of T cell responses to AZD1222 COVID-19 vaccine. V lost 10 bases, J lost 1 base, and 5 bases stayed unmatched. The CDR3 length is 13 residues. Germline V gives CDR1 MNHNY, CDR2 SVGAGI (reference sequence). In its sample, this clone was seen once. Its antigen is unknown. General observations from the study: The breadth and depth of Spike-specific TCRs increased once two AZD1222 doses had been given. The donors showed a predominance of white British ancestry and of females, with possible underestimation of clonal diversity.

TCRdb's copy holds only in-frame clones and misses some; the assay was immunoSEQ multiplex PCR. This sample yields roughly 120,000 clones, of which about 94% are seen a single time; 6.6% belongs to the top ten. The clonotype comes from an adult in good health. The sequenced sample was peripheral blood, obtained on day 0 of AZD1222 vaccination. The V gene is TRBV6-6, the J gene TRBJ1-1; 8 bases match TRBD1. The DNA of the CDR3 is TGTGCCACCCTAGGACAGGGGAACACTGAAGCTTTCTTT. This translates into CATLGQGNTEAFF.